This T cell receptor beta chain was sequenced in a study of T cell changes during pregnancy in multiple sclerosis. The method was immunoSEQ multiplex PCR; TCRdb's version includes in-frame clones alone and lacks a portion of them. The top ten clones hold 8.3% of a sample with 50,000 or so clones, 80% to 90% of them seen once. This CDR3 has 17 amino acids. Germline assignment: CDR1 GTSNPN and CDR2 SVGIG (reference sequence). Germline trimming cut 4 bases from V and 0 bases from J; bases unmatched to any gene: 7. The gene calls are TRBV30 and TRBJ2-1; 12 bases agree with TRBD2. The source of this sequence is a female donor with multiple sclerosis, enrolled in a pregnancy study. The sample in question was CD8+ T cells from peripheral blood mononuclear cells, obtained in the second trimester of pregnancy. The CDR3 protein is CAWKGLAGGSSYNEQFF. For the CDR3, the DNA is TGTGCCTGGAAGGGCCTAGCGGGGGGGAGCTCCTACAATGAGCAGTTCTTC.